This TCR beta chain was sequenced in a study of T cell repertoires in cytomegalovirus infection. The wider study: CMV epitopes that were recently identified and HLA-C-restricted were used alongside well-studied HLA-B-restricted ones.

The CDR3 consists of 15 residues. Per germline, CDR1 LNHDA and CDR2 SQIVND (reference sequence). V was cut by 5 bases and J by 5 bases, with 18 bases left in between. This clonotype appeared a few times. Its target is unknown. Via MiXCR, TCRdb re-called the reads, giving one row per CDR3 protein. The sample comprises some 920,000 distinct CDR3 sequences, more than 25% of which are singletons, and about 14% rests with the top ten. Overall study findings and caveats: Summed frequency of public TCR beta families distinguished CMV carriers with the relevant HLA.

The chain combines TRBV19 with TRBJ1-1, with D perhaps TRBD1 (5 bases). This TCR derives from a human donor in good health (CMV status not recorded). Some clones in this sample may be carry-over from other donors' samples. The sample was cultured CD8+ T cells from PBMCs, taken from culture after CMV antigen stimulation. The chain's CDR3 is CASSAALGGSTEAFF. CDR3 DNA: TGTGCCAGTAGTGCTGCCCTCGGGGGAAGTACTGAAGCTTTCTTT.